The 18 T cell receptor beta chains listed next were all sequenced from one sample in a study of blood T cells in healthy people across ages. A second PCR, run for roughly 7 to 11 cycles, used a sample-barcoded 5' primer plus a J-beta primer mix. A single record per CDR3 protein comes from TCRdb applying MiXCR to the 5' RACE reads. Of about 1.1 million distinct CDR3 sequences listed, about two fifths were seen once; the top ten hold around 12%. Sequenced: blood. The source of these receptors is a man aged 18 to 29 in good health.

This clonotype was recorded at least ten times. This chain joins TRBV6-5 and TRBJ1-1; no clear D gene. This CDR3 contains 12 residues. Germline CDR1 and CDR2: MNHEY and SVGAGI. The V and J ends lost 5 bases and 5 bases respectively, with 9 bases between them. The CDR3 DNA reads as TGTGCCAGCAGTAACCGTGGAACTGAAGCTTTCTTT. Its translation is CASSNRGTEAFF.

This clonotype was seen more than once but under ten times. The chain is built from TRBV4-2 and TRBJ2-5; no definite D call. Germline V gene data show CDR1 as LGHNA and CDR2 as YNFKEQ. Trimming removed 0 bases from V and 2 bases from J, with 10 bases in between. The CDR3 sequence is 15 residues long. The DNA of the CDR3 is TGTGCCAGCAGCCAAGATTATGGACCTCAAGAGACCCAGTACTTC. Residues: CASSQDYGPQETQYF.

This clonotype appeared a few times. This sequence joins TRBV30 and TRBJ2-7; tentatively, D is TRBD2 (6 bases). This CDR3 has 12 residues. V was trimmed by 5 bases and J by 0 bases, leaving 8 bases between them. The germline V gene has CDR1 GTSNPN and CDR2 SVGIG (reference sequence). The CDR3 is CAWGRSSYEQYF. DNA of the CDR3: TGTGCCTGGGGGAGGAGCTCCTACGAGCAGTACTTC. The full variable domain, in which reference TRBV30 and TRBJ2-7 provide the parts outside the CDR3, is SQTIHQWPATLVQPVGSPLSLECTVEGTSNPNLYWYRQAAGRGLQLLFYSVGIGQISSEVPQNLSASRPQDRQFILSSKKLLLSDSGFYLCAWGRSSYEQYFGPGTRLTVT.

The sample holds a few counts of this clonotype. The chain carries TRBV6-5 and TRBJ2-7; unclear D gene. The germline V gene encodes CDR1 MNHEY and CDR2 SVGAGI. V lost 2 bases and J lost 5, with 10 bases in between. The CDR3 length is 13 residues. This chain's CDR3 is CASSYARAHEQYF. In DNA form, the CDR3 reads TGTGCCAGCAGTTACGCAAGGGCTCACGAGCAGTACTTC.

The sample holds a few counts of this clonotype. The genes are TRBV20-1 and TRBJ1-6; 8 bases fit TRBD1. Per the germline V gene, CDR1 is DFQATT and CDR2 is SNEGSKA (reference sequence). This CDR3 comprises 16 residues. Trimming cost V 3 bases and J 4 bases; bases outside gene matches: 8. The DNA of the CDR3 is TGCAGTGCTAGGTCGGCAGGGGGCCCTTATAATTCACCCCTCCACTTT. This sequence encodes CSARSAGGPYNSPLHF.

The chain has TRBV6-6 and TRBJ2-2; 10 positions agree with TRBD1. Germline loops: CDR1 MNHNY, CDR2 SVGAGI (reference sequence). The CDR3 is 15 amino acids. V trimming: 5 bases; J trimming: 4 bases; junction bases outside the gene matches: 4. For the CDR3, the DNA is TGTGCCAGCAGTCAGACAGGGGGCGGCACCGGGGAGCTGTTTTTT. Its protein is CASSQTGGGTGELFF.

The chain couples TRBV15 to TRBJ2-1; TRBD2 matches at 8 bases. The germline V gene encodes CDR1 LNHNV and CDR2 YYDKDF (reference sequence). The V segment lost 4 bases and the J segment 4 bases; nucleotides outside the gene matches: 6. This CDR3 contains 15 residues. As DNA, the CDR3 is TGTGCCACCAGCACCTCGGGAGGGAATTACAATGAGCAGTTCTTC. Residues: CATSTSGGNYNEQFF.

The table lists this clonotype with a few counts. The chain links TRBV25-1 to TRBJ1-1, with a weak D call TRBD1 (5 bases). V was shortened by 3 bases and J by 4 bases, with 9 bases between the two germline ends. Germline CDR1 MGHDK, CDR2 SYGVNS. This CDR3 comprises 13 residues. The CDR3 loop reads CASSEFGGTEAFF. CDR3 in DNA: TGTGCCAGCAGTGAGTTCGGGGGCACTGAAGCTTTCTTT.

This clonotype was seen a handful of times. V usage is TRBV4-3 and J usage is TRBJ1-2; 10 nucleotides agree with TRBD1. The CDR3 contains 15 residues. Trimming at V came to 4 bases and at J to 8 bases, leaving 10 bases not matched to a gene. From germline, CDR1 is LGHNA and CDR2 YSLEER. In nucleotides, the CDR3 is TGCGCCAGCAGCCGATTCTCCCGGACAGGGGGGGGCTACACCTTC. Translated: CASSRFSRTGGGYTF.

Only a few counts were recorded for this clonotype. The chain couples TRBV6-6 to TRBJ1-2; 7 bases fit TRBD1. V lost 6 bases, J lost 5 bases, and 12 bases stayed unmatched. CDR1 is MNHNY, CDR2 SVGAGI, per germline (reference sequence). The CDR3 is 15 residues long. The CDR3 DNA sequence: TGTGCCAGCAGGAGTCTTCGAGACAGGGAATATGGCTACACCTTC. Translated, it gives CASRSLRDREYGYTF.

This clonotype came up a few times. This chain connects TRBV10-3 to TRBJ2-3; D is possibly TRBD2 (6 bases). V was cut by 4 bases and J by 2 bases, with 13 bases left in between. This CDR3 spans 15 amino acids. Germline CDR1 ENHRY, CDR2 SYGVKD. The DNA for the CDR3 is TGTGCCATCAGTGTTGGAGGGGAGGTCACAGATACGCAGTATTTT. Amino acids: CAISVGGEVTDTQYF.

The chain joins TRBV4-3 to TRBJ2-3; D could derive from TRBD1 or TRBD2 (5 bases each). The ends were cut back, 1 base at V and 0 bases at J, with 26 bases in the middle. Germline CDR1 is LGHNA and CDR2 is YSLEER. The CDR3 is 21 amino acids. This CDR3 reads CASSQVNPGPHPITSTDTQYF. The CDR3 nucleotides read TGCGCCAGCAGCCAAGTTAATCCGGGGCCTCACCCCATAACTAGCACAGATACGCAGTATTTT.

This chain uses TRBV27 with TRBJ2-3; D is unclear. The germline CDR1 and CDR2 sequences are MNHEY and SMNVEV (reference sequence). This CDR3 has 14 residues. V shed 5 bases and J shed 3 bases, with 12 bases lying between them. CDR3 region: CASSVKAATDTQYF. For the CDR3, the DNA is TGTGCCAGCAGTGTGAAAGCAGCGACAGATACGCAGTATTTT.

This chain links TRBV20-1 with TRBJ1-2; a possible D gene is TRBD1 (5 bases). Germline values: CDR1 DFQATT, CDR2 SNEGSKA (reference sequence). V shed 8 bases and J shed 0 bases, with 19 bases lying between them. The CDR3 runs to 15 residues. The CDR3 is CSPRGHGITNYGYTF. The DNA of the CDR3 is TGCAGTCCCCGCGGACACGGGATTACTAACTATGGCTACACCTTC.

The rearrangement joins TRBV9 to TRBJ2-3; 12 bases are shared with TRBD2. This CDR3 has 15 amino acids. Germline CDR1 SGDLS, CDR2 YYNGEE. The V gene end was trimmed by 3 bases and the J gene end by 4 bases; junction bases not matched to a gene: 3. CDR3 coding DNA: TGTGCCAGCAGCGCTAGCGGGGGGGTTGCAGATACGCAGTATTTT. Protein: CASSASGGVADTQYF. Using reference TRBV9 and TRBJ2-3 for the parts outside the CDR3, the full variable domain is DSGVTQTPKHLITATGQRVTLRCSPRSGDLSVYWYQQSLDQGLQFLIQYYNGEERAKGNILERFSAQQFPDLHSELNLSSLELGDSALYFCASSASGGVADTQYFGPGTRLTVL.

The J gene is TRBJ2-1, the V gene TRBV4-3, with D perhaps TRBD1 (7 bases). The length of the CDR3 is 16 residues. Trimming cost V 1 base and J 8 bases, with 18 bases left between them. Germline V lookup: CDR1 LGHNA, CDR2 YSLEER. The CDR3 coding sequence is TGCGCCAGCAGCCAAGTTCAGGGGGGCCTGGACGATGAGCAGTTCTTC. This translates into CASSQVQGGLDDEQFF.

The CDR3 region has the DNA TGTGCCAGCAGCTCCCAGCGGTCGTACAATGAGCAGTTCTTC. Its protein product is CASSSQRSYNEQFF. The chain combines TRBV12-3 or TRBV12-4 with TRBJ2-1; D might be TRBD2 (5 bases). The CDR3 has 14 residues. V gave up 6 bases and J gave up 4 bases, with 13 bases separating them.

This clonotype was seen ten or more times. The chain links TRBV20-1 to TRBJ2-3, with 10 nucleotides matching TRBD2. Per the germline V gene, CDR1 is DFQATT and CDR2 is SNEGSKA (reference sequence). V lost 6 bases and J lost 1; bases outside the gene matches: 4. The CDR3 covers 14 residues. For the CDR3, the DNA is TGCAGTGCCATAACTAGCGGGGGCACAGATACGCAGTATTTT. Its protein is CSAITSGGTDTQYF.